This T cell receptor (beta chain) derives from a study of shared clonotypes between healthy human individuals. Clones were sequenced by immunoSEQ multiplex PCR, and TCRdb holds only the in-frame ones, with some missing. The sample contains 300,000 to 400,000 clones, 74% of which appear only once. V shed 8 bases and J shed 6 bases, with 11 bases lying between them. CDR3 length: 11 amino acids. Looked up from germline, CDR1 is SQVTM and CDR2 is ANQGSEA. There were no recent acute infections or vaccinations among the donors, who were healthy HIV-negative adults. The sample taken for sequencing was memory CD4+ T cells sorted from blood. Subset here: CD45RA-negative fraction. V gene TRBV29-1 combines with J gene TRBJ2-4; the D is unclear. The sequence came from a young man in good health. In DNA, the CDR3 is TGCAGCATGACGGACCTAAACATTCAGTACTTC. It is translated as CSMTDLNIQYF.